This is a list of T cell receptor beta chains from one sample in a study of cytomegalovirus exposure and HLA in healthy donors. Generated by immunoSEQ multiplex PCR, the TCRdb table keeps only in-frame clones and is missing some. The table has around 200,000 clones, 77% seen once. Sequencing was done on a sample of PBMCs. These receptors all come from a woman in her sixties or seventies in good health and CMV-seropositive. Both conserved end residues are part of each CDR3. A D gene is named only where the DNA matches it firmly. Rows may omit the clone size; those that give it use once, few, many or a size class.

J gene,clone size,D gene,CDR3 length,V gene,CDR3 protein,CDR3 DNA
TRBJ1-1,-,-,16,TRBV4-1,CASSHQMIIMNTEAFF,TGCGCCAGCAGCCACCAGATGATTATAATGAACACTGAAGCTTTCTTT
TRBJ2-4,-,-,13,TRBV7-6,CASSSGVSNIQYF,TGTGCCAGCAGTTCCGGAGTTAGTAACATTCAGTACTTC
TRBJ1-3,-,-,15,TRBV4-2,CASSHLQGSGNTIYF,TGTGCCAGCAGCCACCTACAGGGCTCTGGAAACACCATATATTTT
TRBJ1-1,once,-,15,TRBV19,CASSLSGGVNTEAFF,TGTGCCAGTAGTTTGAGCGGGGGGGTGAACACTGAAGCTTTCTTT
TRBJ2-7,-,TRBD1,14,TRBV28,CASSLGDRDYEQYF,TGTGCCAGCAGTTTGGGCGACAGGGACTACGAGCAGTACTTC
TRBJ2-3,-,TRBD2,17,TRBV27,CASSFHRRAGPTDTQYF,TGTGCCAGCAGTTTCCATCGGCGAGCGGGGCCCACAGATACGCAGTATTTT
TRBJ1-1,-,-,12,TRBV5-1,CASSPDSEGAFF,TGCGCCAGCAGCCCGGACAGCGAGGGGGCTTTCTTT
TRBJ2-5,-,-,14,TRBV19,CASSFRANGETQYF,TGTGCCAGTAGTTTCAGGGCCAACGGGGAGACCCAGTACTTC
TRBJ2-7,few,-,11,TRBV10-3,CAISDRGGQYF,TGTGCCATCAGTGATAGGGGGGGGCAGTACTTC
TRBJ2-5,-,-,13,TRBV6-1,CASTRGNQETQYF,TGTGCCAGCACCCGGGGGAATCAAGAGACCCAGTACTTC